Ten or more counts support the clone carrying this T cell receptor (beta chain). Antigen specificity is unknown. Arm-PCR of CDR3 regions and iRepertoire HTBI primers were the basis on which TCR beta libraries were built. TCRdb re-analysed the multiplex PCR reads in MiXCR, keeping a single row per CDR3 protein. The sample yields roughly 400,000 distinct CDR3 sequences, approximately 15% seen once. Time point in this sample: newly diagnosed GD, antithyroid drugs for less than 3 months. PBMCs provided the RNA from which the TCR library was made. V shed 4 bases, J shed 3 bases, and the junction held 0 bases outside the gene matches. The germline V gene has CDR1 ENHRY and CDR2 SYGVKD. The CDR3 consists of 13 residues. The sample comes from a study of regulatory T cells in long-lasting Graves disease. Findings and caveats of the study: Thyroid tissue was not sampled; only peripheral blood was.

The same data also went into a second study, on T cells in Graves' hyperthyroidism and ophthalmopathy.

The sequence came from a woman in her 40s with Graves disease. The rearrangement links TRBV10-3 to TRBJ2-7; 10 bases align to TRBD2. The specimen was peripheral blood mononuclear cells (PBMCs), collected at new diagnosis, from a patient treated with antithyroid drugs. The CDR3 nucleotides are TGTGCCATCAGTGGGACTAGCGGCTACGAGCAGTACTTC. As protein: CAISGTSGYEQYF.